The 28 T cell receptor beta chains presented below share a single source sample, sequenced in a study of long-term antiretroviral therapy in people with HIV. Researchers ran immunoSEQ v3.0 at survey level. Method: immunoSEQ multiplex PCR; TCRdb's copy keeps in-frame clones and lacks some. Among 8,000 to 10,000 clones listed, over 75% were seen once. Sequencing was performed on unsorted PBMCs, taken 0.7 years after starting antiretroviral therapy. These receptors all stem from a man aged 35 to 55 with HIV.

The rearrangement joins TRBV28 to TRBJ1-3; D remains ambiguous. Trimming stripped 3 bases from V and 2 bases from J, with 5 bases between. The CDR3 is made up of 13 amino acids. Germline V gives CDR1 MDHEN, CDR2 SYDVKM. As DNA, the CDR3 is TGTGCCAGCAGTTTTGGTACTGGAAACACCATATATTTT. Its translation: CASSFGTGNTIYF.

This sequence joins TRBV30 and TRBJ2-7; D is undetermined. Germline CDR1 reads GTSNPN; CDR2 reads SVGIG (reference sequence). The V end was cut by 1 base, the J end by 0 bases, with 4 bases between. The length of the CDR3 is 12 residues. The CDR3 region is CAWSGISYEQYF. The CDR3 DNA reads TGTGCCTGGAGTGGAATCTCCTACGAGCAGTACTTC.

The chain combines TRBV5-1 with TRBJ1-3; TRBD1 agrees at 7 bases. CDR1 SGHRS and CDR2 YFSETQ come from the germline V gene. The ends lost 4 bases at V and 2 bases at J; junction bases unmatched: 6. The CDR3 extends over 15 amino acids. This chain's CDR3 is CASSGTGEAGNTIYF. CDR3 nucleotides: TGCGCCAGCAGCGGCACAGGGGAGGCTGGAAACACCATATATTTT.

CDR3: CASSVDGGGEQFF. CDR3 sequence (DNA): TGTGCCAGCAGCGTAGATGGGGGAGGTGAGCAGTTCTTC. The chain uses TRBV9 and TRBJ2-1; D is possibly TRBD2 (6 bases). The CDR3 has 13 residues. Germline V CDR1 and CDR2: SGDLS, YYNGEE. V lost 0 bases, J lost 9 bases, and 10 bases lay in between.

The chain links TRBV10-3 to TRBJ2-2, with TRBD2 matching over 14 bases. With V trimmed by 11 bases and J by 0 bases, 8 bases remained unmatched. This CDR3 is built from 17 residues. Germline loops: CDR1 ENHRY, CDR2 SYGVKD. CDR3: CALSKGLAGANTGELFF. In nucleotides, the CDR3 is TGTGCCTTAAGCAAGGGACTAGCGGGAGCGAACACCGGGGAGCTGTTTTTT.

The chain recombines TRBV30 with TRBJ2-7; 7 nucleotides align to TRBD1. After removal of 3 bases from V and 5 bases from J, the junction contained 13 bases not matched to a gene. Germline V lookup: CDR1 GTSNPN, CDR2 SVGIG (reference sequence). CDR3 size: 15 residues. CDR3 residues: CAWSTGQGEVDEQYF. The CDR3 DNA is TGTGCCTGGAGCACCGGGCAGGGGGAAGTCGACGAGCAGTACTTC.

V gene TRBV4-1 combines with J gene TRBJ2-6; D uncertain. The CDR3 has 16 amino acids. CDR1 MGHRA and CDR2 YSYEKL come from the germline V gene. V was clipped by 0 bases and J by 4 bases, with 10 bases between them. The DNA for the CDR3 is TGCGCCAGCAGCCAAGATCCCTCGCCGGGGGCCAACGTCCTGACTTTC. It codes for CASSQDPSPGANVLTF.

This sequence joins TRBV25-1 and TRBJ2-3, with 7 bases identical to TRBD2. The CDR3 is made up of 15 amino acids. V was clipped by 3 bases and J by 2 bases; unmatched bases: 5. Germline V CDR1 and CDR2: MGHDK, SYGVNS. CDR3 coding DNA: TGTGCCAGCAGTGATTTTGCGGGAGTCACAGATACGCAGTATTTT. Translated: CASSDFAGVTDTQYF.

The CDR3 is CASSLNSEETQYF. The CDR3 DNA follows: TGTGCCAGCAGCTTAAACAGTGAAGAGACCCAGTACTTC. V and J are TRBV7-7 and TRBJ2-5; D remains unclear. The CDR3 has 13 residues. Trimming pared 2 bases from V and 3 bases from J, leaving 7 bases between. Germline CDR1 and CDR2: SSHAT and FNYEAQ (reference sequence).

V is TRBV15 and J is TRBJ1-3, with 9 nucleotides matching TRBD1. After removal of 0 bases from V and 4 bases from J, the junction contained 4 bases not matched to a gene. The CDR3 consists of 16 residues. CDR1 is LNHNV, CDR2 YYDKDF, per germline (reference sequence). CDR3: CATSRDRGQGGNTIYF. The CDR3 DNA sequence: TGTGCCACCAGCAGAGATAGGGGACAGGGAGGAAACACCATATATTTT.

The chain links TRBV28 to TRBJ2-2; D gene unclear. CDR3 length: 13 residues. V gave up 7 bases and J gave up 5 bases, with 11 bases separating them. Per germline, CDR1 MDHEN and CDR2 SYDVKM. CDR3 protein: CASNAPETGELFF. The CDR3 region has the DNA TGTGCCAGCAATGCCCCCGAGACCGGGGAGCTGTTTTTT.

This chain connects TRBV4-3 to TRBJ2-1; unclear D gene. V dropped 0 bases and J dropped 3 bases, with 0 bases sitting between them. Germline V gene lookup returns CDR1 LGHNA and CDR2 YSLEER. The CDR3 loop spans 12 amino acids. CDR3 nucleotide sequence: TGCGCCAGCAGCCAAGACTACAATGAGCAGTTCTTC. This sequence encodes CASSQDYNEQFF.

This chain connects TRBV2 to TRBJ1-2; possible D gene TRBD1, 6 bases. The germline V gene encodes CDR1 SNHLY and CDR2 FYNNEI. Trimming pared 8 bases from V and 6 bases from J, leaving 16 bases between. The CDR3 sequence is 13 residues long. CDR3 protein: CASQYPGVDGYTF. The DNA of the CDR3 is TGTGCCAGCCAGTATCCAGGGGTTGATGGCTACACCTTC.

The V call is TRBV19, the J call TRBJ2-7; 8 bases map to TRBD1. J gave up 0 bases and V 5 bases, and 12 bases lay outside the gene matches. There are 17 residues in the CDR3. From germline, CDR1 is LNHDA and CDR2 SQIVND (reference sequence). Written as DNA, the CDR3 is TGTGCCAGTAGTCAGCCCATCAGGGGGCTTTCCTCCTACGAGCAGTACTTC. Its translation: CASSQPIRGLSSYEQYF.

The chain couples TRBV9 to TRBJ2-3; 9 bases map to TRBD1. Germline values: CDR1 SGDLS, CDR2 YYNGEE. The CDR3 consists of 14 residues. V shed 10 bases and J 4 bases; nucleotides not matched to a gene: 10. The CDR3: CASARDRAPDTQYF. CDR3 sequence (DNA): TGTGCCTCGGCACGGGACAGGGCGCCAGATACGCAGTATTTT.

The CDR3 nucleotides are TGCGCCAGCAGCCAAGATTCTCTGTCGGTCAAGGGGAACCCTGGGGCCAACGTCCTGACTTTC. As protein: CASSQDSLSVKGNPGANVLTF. This chain connects TRBV4-3 to TRBJ2-6, with a weak D call TRBD1 (5 bases). V lost 0 bases and J lost 2, with 23 bases in between. From germline, CDR1 is LGHNA and CDR2 YSLEER. The CDR3 is 21 amino acids.

A remark on this clone: The junction differs from germline at one of its ends, possibly a read error. The chain combines TRBV29-1 with TRBJ2-1; 8 bases fit TRBD1. Per germline, CDR1 SQVTM and CDR2 ANQGSEA. This CDR3 comprises 13 residues. CDR3 region: CSVEGQGHNEQFF. DNA of the CDR3: TGCAGCGTCGAAGGACAGGGTCACAATGAGCAGTTCTTC.

The CDR3 reads CAWSRGGTSVSYNEQFF. The CDR3 nucleotides read TGTGCCTGGAGTCGAGGGGGGACTAGCGTCTCCTACAATGAGCAGTTCTTC. V usage is TRBV30 and J usage is TRBJ2-1; TRBD2 aligns across 10 bases. J gave up 0 bases and V 2 bases, and 7 bases lay outside the gene matches. The germline V gene encodes CDR1 GTSNPN and CDR2 SVGIG (reference sequence). There are 17 residues in the CDR3. Variable domain in full (rest from reference TRBV30 and TRBJ2-1): SQTIHQWPATLVQPVGSPLSLECTVEGTSNPNLYWYRQAAGRGLQLLFYSVGIGQISSEVPQNLSASRPQDRQFILSSKKLLLSDSGFYLCAWSRGGTSVSYNEQFFGPGTRLTVL.

The rearrangement uses TRBV6-5 and TRBJ1-4; no firm D call. The CDR3 runs 12 residues. Germline V gene data show CDR1 as MNHEY and CDR2 as SVGAGI. The V end lost 2 bases, the J end lost 12 bases, and 10 bases lay between the germline ends. The DNA of the CDR3 is TGTGCCAGCAGTTACGGGAGCGGGGAACTGTTTTTT. Protein sequence: CASSYGSGELFF.

The rearrangement uses TRBV14 and TRBJ2-7; TRBD1 aligns across 8 bases. Per the germline V gene, CDR1 is SGHDN and CDR2 is FVKESK. The V and J ends lost 3 bases and 0 bases, in that order; junction bases with no gene match: 10. The CDR3 length is 17 residues. CDR3 sequence (DNA): TGTGCCAGCAGCCATGGCATCCGGGACAGGTTCTCCTACGAGCAGTACTTC. This sequence encodes CASSHGIRDRFSYEQYF.

The chain links TRBV29-1 to TRBJ2-5; perhaps TRBD2 as D (5 bases). The CDR3 sequence is 13 residues long. Per the germline V gene, CDR1 is SQVTM and CDR2 is ANQGSEA. Trimming removed 6 bases from V and 1 base from J, with 12 bases in between. The DNA for the CDR3 is TGCAGCGTCCTGGGAGTAGCCCAAGAGACCCAGTACTTC. Translated: CSVLGVAQETQYF.

The rearrangement joins TRBV29-1 to TRBJ2-2; a possible D gene is TRBD1 (5 bases). This CDR3 region has 12 residues. With 6 bases removed from V and 3 bases from J, the gap between germline ends came to 8 bases. Germline loops: CDR1 SQVTM, CDR2 ANQGSEA. This CDR3 reads CSVARDTGELFF. CDR3 bases: TGCAGCGTAGCCAGGGACACCGGGGAGCTGTTTTTT.

The J gene is TRBJ2-1, the V gene TRBV30; the match to TRBD2 covers 8 bases. J lost 7 bases, V lost 2 bases, and 13 bases had no gene match. This CDR3 spans 16 amino acids. The V gene's germline CDR1 is GTSNPN and CDR2 SVGIG (reference sequence). The CDR3 sequence is CAWSSIGLAGSNEQFF. CDR3 in DNA: TGTGCCTGGAGTTCCATAGGGCTAGCGGGTTCGAATGAGCAGTTCTTC.

This chain's CDR3 is CASSWDTRTNEKLFF. CDR3 DNA sequence: TGCGCCAGCAGCTGGGACACCAGAACTAATGAAAAACTGTTTTTT. J is TRBJ1-4 and V is TRBV5-1; D possibly corresponds to TRBD1 (6 bases). The CDR3 has 15 residues. Trimming cost V 3 bases and J 1 base, with 10 bases left between them. CDR1 is SGHRS, CDR2 YFSETQ, per germline.

The chain carries TRBV30 and TRBJ2-7; a weak D match, TRBD1 (5 bases). Trimming removed 7 bases at V and 2 bases at J, with 15 bases between. The germline V gene encodes CDR1 GTSNPN and CDR2 SVGIG (reference sequence). The CDR3 is 13 residues long. The CDR3 sequence is CASISDRTYEQYF. Written as DNA, the CDR3 is TGTGCCTCAATCTCCGACAGAACCTACGAGCAGTACTTC.

This chain connects TRBV28 to TRBJ1-5; D may be TRBD1 (5 bases). The CDR3 spans 14 residues. Trimming left V 2 bases short and J 4 bases short, with 9 bases between. Germline loops: CDR1 MDHEN, CDR2 SYDVKM. This chain's CDR3 is CASSLPGQNQPQHF. The CDR3 bases are TGTGCCAGCAGTTTACCCGGACAAAATCAGCCCCAGCATTTT. The variable domain in full, completed from reference TRBV28 and TRBJ1-5, reads DVKVTQSSRYLVKRTGEKVFLECVQDMDHENMFWYRQDPGLGLRLIYFSYDVKMKEKGDIPEGYSVSREKKERFSLILESASTNQTSMYLCASSLPGQNQPQHFGDGTRLSIL.

The genes are TRBV27 and TRBJ2-3; 8 bases fit TRBD2. The CDR3 consists of 21 residues. Germline V gives CDR1 MNHEY, CDR2 SMNVEV (reference sequence). V lost 5 bases and J lost 0; bases outside the gene matches: 22. The DNA for the CDR3 is TGTGCCAGCAGTCCCACTGGACTAGCTAAATACCTGTATCCTAGCACAGATACGCAGTATTTT. Translation gives CASSPTGLAKYLYPSTDTQYF.

V is TRBV5-1 and J is TRBJ2-7; 13 bases map to TRBD2. After removal of 5 bases from V and 4 bases from J, the junction contained 3 bases not matched to a gene. This CDR3 comprises 14 residues. Germline V lookup: CDR1 SGHRS, CDR2 YFSETQ. CDR3 loop: CASRRTSGSYEQYF. The CDR3 DNA sequence: TGCGCCAGCAGACGGACTAGCGGGAGTTACGAGCAGTACTTC.